This TCR beta chain was retrieved from a study of early T cells in non-severe SARS-CoV-2 infection. The study's findings and limits: In VDJdb matching, anti-spike CD8 responses were favored while private and CD4 specificities went missing.

TCRdb re-called the 5' RACE reads with MiXCR, one entry per CDR3 protein. The data show fewer than 75,000 distinct CDR3 sequences, about 17% seen once. In the case of this clonotype: Its antigen is still unknown.

With 0 bases removed from V and 7 bases from J, the gap between germline ends came to 16 bases. Germline CDR1 SQVTM, CDR2 ANQGSEA. The CDR3 sequence is 15 residues long. This TCR was recovered from an adult who was a healthcare worker with PCR-confirmed SARS-CoV-2 infection or an uninfected control (not recorded which). The chain joins TRBV29-1 to TRBJ1-3; D unresolved. Sequencing was performed on whole blood, taken at baseline. The CDR3 protein is CSVEEMSGIWNTIYF. The DNA of the CDR3 is TGCAGCGTTGAAGAAATGTCCGGGATCTGGAACACCATATATTTT.